Following are 21 T cell receptor beta chains from one sample sequenced in a study of OX40 agonist ivuxolimab in advanced cancers. The assay was immunoSEQ multiplex PCR, and TCRdb's table has in-frame clones only and misses some. The table records some 34,000 clones, about 81% of them present only once. Material: CD4+ or CD8+ T cells sorted from blood, obtained in a trial of the OX40 agonist ivuxolimab. These receptor sequences come from an adult with an advanced solid tumor such as melanoma, head and neck, liver or kidney cancer.

The chain has TRBV29-1 and TRBJ2-4; D possibly corresponds to TRBD2 (6 bases). The V gene's germline CDR1 is SQVTM and CDR2 ANQGSEA. The CDR3 consists of 14 residues. The V and J ends lost 4 bases and 1 base respectively, with 11 bases between them. The CDR3 DNA follows: TGCAGCGTTGGAAACGGAGGGGCCAAAAACATTCAGTACTTC. It encodes CSVGNGGAKNIQYF.

The chain recombines TRBV7-2 with TRBJ2-7, with TRBD1 identical over 8 bases. With V trimmed by 6 bases and J by 7 bases, 8 bases remained unmatched. This CDR3 has 13 amino acids. From germline, CDR1 is SGHTA and CDR2 FQGNSA. CDR3 region: CASSPQGAGEQYF. The CDR3 region has the DNA TGTGCCAGCAGTCCCCAGGGGGCGGGAGAGCAGTACTTC.

A few counts support this clone. V gene TRBV7-9 combines with J gene TRBJ1-6, with TRBD1 as a possible D gene (5 bases). CDR1 and CDR2 (germline): SEHNR, FQNEAQ (reference sequence). Trimming removed 5 bases from V and 9 bases from J, with 8 bases in between. The CDR3 has 12 amino acids. The CDR3: CASSPGTSPLHF. The CDR3, as DNA: TGTGCCAGCAGCCCAGGGACTTCACCCCTCCACTTT. The entire variable domain, with the rest obtained from reference TRBV7-9 and TRBJ1-6, is as follows: DTGVSQNPRHKITKRGQNVTFRCDPISEHNRLYWYRQTLGQGPEFLTYFQNEAQLEKSRLLSDRFSAERPKGSFSTLEIQRTEQGDSAMYLCASSPGTSPLHFGNGTRLTVT.

The rearrangement links TRBV6-1 to TRBJ1-2, with D possibly matching TRBD1 (5 bases). Germline CDR1 is MNHNS and CDR2 is SASEGT. With 2 bases removed from V and 0 bases from J, the gap between germline ends came to 10 bases. This CDR3 has 15 residues. CDR3 loop: CASSERGGANYGYTF. CDR3 nucleotide sequence: TGTGCCAGCAGTGAACGAGGAGGGGCTAACTATGGCTACACCTTC.

This CDR3 reads CASSSYRGGGTYEQYF. In DNA form, the CDR3 reads TGTGCCAGCAGCTCCTACCGAGGGGGCGGAACCTACGAGCAGTACTTC. This chain joins TRBV7-6 and TRBJ2-7; TRBD1 matches at 7 bases. The J segment lost 2 bases and the V segment lost 4 bases, leaving 11 bases of the junction unmatched. Germline lookup yields CDR1 SGHVS and CDR2 FNYEAQ. There are 16 residues in the CDR3.

This clone rates as medium-sized. This chain uses TRBV28 with TRBJ1-5; 8 bases align to TRBD1. Unmatched junction bases numbered 8, after V lost 10 bases and J lost 3 bases. This CDR3 is 14 amino acids long. Germline CDR1 and CDR2: MDHEN and SYDVKM. The CDR3 DNA follows: TGTGCCATATCAGGGGGCCATATCAATCAGCCCCAGCATTTT. Amino acids: CAISGGHINQPQHF.

The chain uses TRBV2 and TRBJ2-5; no reliable D call. CDR1 is SNHLY, CDR2 FYNNEI, per germline. V was trimmed by 5 bases and J by 2 bases, leaving 15 bases between them. This CDR3 contains 15 residues. The CDR3 protein is CASSSRPGPQETQYF. The DNA for the CDR3 is TGTGCCAGCAGTTCCCGGCCCGGGCCGCAAGAGACCCAGTACTTC.

The CDR3 spells CASRTPGQGTYEQYF. In DNA form, the CDR3 reads TGTGCCAGCAGGACACCAGGACAGGGAACCTACGAGCAGTACTTC. The genes are TRBV6-1 and TRBJ2-7, with 8 positions matching TRBD1. Germline V gives CDR1 MNHNS, CDR2 SASEGT. The length of the CDR3 is 15 residues. Germline trimming cut 6 bases from V and 2 bases from J; bases unmatched to any gene: 9.

The chain uses TRBV7-9 and TRBJ2-1; 10 nucleotides line up with TRBD1. This CDR3 is 14 amino acids long. V lost 5 bases and J lost 7; bases outside the gene matches: 5. Per germline, CDR1 SEHNR and CDR2 FQNEAQ (reference sequence). The CDR3, as DNA: TGTGCCAGCAGCCCTAGGACAGGGGGGAATGAGCAGTTCTTC. Translated, it gives CASSPRTGGNEQFF.

V and J are TRBV30 and TRBJ2-7; a possible D gene is TRBD2 (6 bases). Germline assignment: CDR1 GTSNPN and CDR2 SVGIG (reference sequence). V was clipped by 4 bases and J by 3 bases, with 16 bases between them. CDR3 length: 14 amino acids. The CDR3 sequence: CAWNRGTEHYEQYF. The CDR3 DNA reads as TGTGCCTGGAACCGTGGGACTGAGCACTACGAGCAGTACTTC.

This chain connects TRBV18 to TRBJ1-2; no clear D. CDR1 and CDR2 (germline): KGHSH, LQKENI. The CDR3 has 13 amino acids. Deletions cut 1 base from V and 3 bases from J, with 6 bases between. The CDR3 is CASSPQGDYGYTF. Written as DNA, the CDR3 is TGTGCCAGCTCACCACAGGGAGACTATGGCTACACCTTC.

Concerning this clone: Other DNA sequences in the sample encode the same CDR3. This chain joins TRBV9 and TRBJ1-1; D gene ambiguous. Germline V gene data show CDR1 as SGDLS and CDR2 as YYNGEE. The CDR3 totals 14 residues. V lost 0 bases, J lost 1 base, and 7 bases lay in between. This chain's CDR3 is CASSVAPENTEAFF. DNA of the CDR3: TGTGCCAGCAGCGTAGCTCCAGAGAACACTGAAGCTTTCTTT.

V usage is TRBV30 and J usage is TRBJ2-2; D possibly corresponds to TRBD1 (6 bases). V was cut by 3 bases and J by 5 bases, with 7 bases left in between. The germline V gene encodes CDR1 GTSNPN and CDR2 SVGIG (reference sequence). This CDR3 is built from 12 residues. This chain's CDR3 is CAWSRGTGELFF. The CDR3 coding sequence is TGTGCCTGGAGCAGGGGTACCGGGGAGCTGTTTTTT. Based on the CDR3 plus reference TRBV30 and TRBJ2-2, the full variable domain is SQTIHQWPATLVQPVGSPLSLECTVEGTSNPNLYWYRQAAGRGLQLLFYSVGIGQISSEVPQNLSASRPQDRQFILSSKKLLLSDSGFYLCAWSRGTGELFFGEGSRLTVL.

The chain is built from TRBV9 and TRBJ1-1; the D is unclear. The CDR3 is 14 residues long. V shed 3 bases and J shed 1 base, with 10 bases lying between them. Germline V CDR1 and CDR2: SGDLS, YYNGEE. The CDR3 nucleotides are TGTGCCAGCAGCGCCCGTTCACGGAACACTGAAGCTTTCTTT. Encoded protein: CASSARSRNTEAFF.

Here the CDR3 DNA reads TGTGCCAGCAGCCCCCGGACCCTAGGTATTGGGGAAGATACGCAGTATTTT. Its translation: CASSPRTLGIGEDTQYF. The chain links TRBV11-2 to TRBJ2-3, with D unresolved. The V end was cut by 5 bases, the J end by 5 bases, with 23 bases between. The CDR3 covers 17 residues. The germline V gene has CDR1 SGHAT and CDR2 FQNNGV.

A remark on this clone: One junction end disagrees with the germline gene, perhaps due to a read error. V and J are TRBV25-1 and TRBJ2-7; D unclear. This CDR3 is 12 amino acids long. The germline V gene has CDR1 MGHDK and CDR2 SYGVNS. The CDR3 nucleotides read TGTGCCGGCAGTTCGACGTCCAACGAGCAGTACTTC. It codes for CAGSSTSNEQYF.

This clone was found a few times. The V and J genes are TRBV5-6 and TRBJ1-4; tentative D call: TRBD1 (6 bases). Germline CDR1 reads SGHDT; CDR2 reads YYEEEE. The V and J ends lost 0 bases and 3 bases respectively, with 15 bases between them. The CDR3 length is 17 residues. CDR3 loop: CASSLGGQYAANEKLFF. The CDR3 DNA follows: TGTGCCAGCAGCTTGGGAGGACAGTACGCGGCTAATGAAAAACTGTTTTTT.

The chain uses TRBV5-6 and TRBJ2-3; 8 bases align to TRBD1. J lost 2 bases, V lost 3 bases, and 5 bases had no gene match. CDR1 and CDR2 (germline): SGHDT, YYEEEE. The CDR3 has 15 residues. CDR3 DNA: TGTGCCAGCAGCTCCGGGACAGGACTCACAGATACGCAGTATTTT. It specifies CASSSGTGLTDTQYF. Looking up the rest from reference TRBV5-6 and TRBJ2-3 gives the full variable domain: DAGVTQSPTHLIKTRGQQVTLRCSPKSGHDTVSWYQQALGQGPQFIFQYYEEEERQRGNFPDRFSGHQFPNYSSELNVNALLLGDSALYLCASSSGTGLTDTQYFGPGTRLTVL.

CDR3 in DNA: TGTGCCAGCAGCTCCACAGGGTTAGATACGCAGTATTTT. Encoded protein: CASSSTGLDTQYF. This chain joins TRBV11-2 and TRBJ2-3, with a weak D call TRBD1 (6 bases). The germline V gene encodes CDR1 SGHAT and CDR2 FQNNGV. This CDR3 is 13 amino acids long. Trimming pared 4 bases from V and 5 bases from J, leaving 10 bases between.

This chain connects TRBV4-1 to TRBJ1-2; possibly TRBD1 for D (6 bases). CDR3 length equals 16 residues. Germline values: CDR1 MGHRA, CDR2 YSYEKL. Trimming stripped 3 bases from V and 6 bases from J, with 20 bases between. CDR3: CASSHPRTAGMNGYTF. The CDR3 coding sequence is TGCGCCAGCAGCCATCCTCGGACAGCGGGTATGAATGGCTACACCTTC.

The chain combines TRBV7-2 with TRBJ1-2; possible D gene TRBD1, 5 bases. This CDR3 is 13 amino acids long. V lost 5 bases, J lost 1 base, and 8 bases lay in between. Germline values: CDR1 SGHTA, CDR2 FQGNSA. The CDR3 reads CASSPDSNYGYTF. In DNA, the CDR3 is TGTGCCAGCAGCCCCGACAGTAACTATGGCTACACCTTC.